Listed below are T cell receptor beta chains from one sample, sequenced in a study of blood T cell repertoires in COVID-19. Some clones are missing from TCRdb's copy, which holds only in-frame ones; the method was immunoSEQ multiplex PCR. This sample has about 220,000 clones, with 80% to 90% found just once. The source material was peripheral blood. These receptors were obtained from a man aged 45 to 65 who had recovered from COVID-19. CDR3s leave out the opening cysteine and the closing phenylalanine or tryptophan. The order of the fields is CDR3 protein, D gene, J gene, V gene. A D gene is named only where the DNA matches it firmly.

cdr3_aa: ASSLRQGVGTGELF
d_call: TRBD1
j_call: TRBJ2-2
v_call: TRBV5-1

cdr3_aa: ASSFTGTGHYEQY
d_call: TRBD1
j_call: TRBJ2-7
v_call: TRBV27

cdr3_aa: ASSLRGLAGADTQY
d_call: TRBD2
j_call: TRBJ2-3
v_call: TRBV4-2

cdr3_aa: ASSLRHNYGYT
d_call: .
j_call: TRBJ1-2
v_call: TRBV5-6

cdr3_aa: SVEGTGRGGSGANVLT
d_call: TRBD1
j_call: TRBJ2-6
v_call: TRBV29-1

cdr3_aa: ASSLTGTDYGYT
d_call: TRBD1
j_call: TRBJ1-2
v_call: TRBV6-5

cdr3_aa: ASSPNTGETQY
d_call: .
j_call: TRBJ2-5
v_call: TRBV18

cdr3_aa: ASRNRVDEQY
d_call: .
j_call: TRBJ2-7
v_call: TRBV6-5

cdr3_aa: ASSLRDLLRLEQY
d_call: .
j_call: TRBJ2-7
v_call: TRBV28

cdr3_aa: ASSLVQGAAKNIQY
d_call: TRBD1
j_call: TRBJ2-4
v_call: TRBV28

cdr3_aa: ASRATGTGELF
d_call: .
j_call: TRBJ2-2
v_call: TRBV6-5

cdr3_aa: ASSLGQHSNQPQH
d_call: TRBD1
j_call: TRBJ1-5
v_call: TRBV11-2

cdr3_aa: ASSIEGAWLYGYT
d_call: .
j_call: TRBJ1-2
v_call: TRBV5-4

cdr3_aa: ASTETGEAF
d_call: .
j_call: TRBJ1-1
v_call: TRBV12-3/TRBV12-4

cdr3_aa: ASSMGQSKGETQY
d_call: TRBD1
j_call: TRBJ2-5
v_call: TRBV19

cdr3_aa: ASSTGTGGQPQH
d_call: TRBD1
j_call: TRBJ1-5
v_call: TRBV5-1

cdr3_aa: ASSVGIGLAGVENEQY
d_call: TRBD2
j_call: TRBJ2-7
v_call: TRBV9

cdr3_aa: ASSLGQGKLF
d_call: TRBD1
j_call: TRBJ1-4
v_call: TRBV6-5

cdr3_aa: ASSQDGSGGAVYEQY
d_call: .
j_call: TRBJ2-7
v_call: TRBV4-1

cdr3_aa: ASSLAGREKLF
d_call: .
j_call: TRBJ1-4
v_call: TRBV7-8

cdr3_aa: ASRGQGARTNYGYT
d_call: TRBD1
j_call: TRBJ1-2
v_call: TRBV10-2

cdr3_aa: ASHWRERGETQY
d_call: TRBD2
j_call: TRBJ2-5
v_call: TRBV10-2

cdr3_aa: ASSYSGTSGGNEQF
d_call: TRBD2
j_call: TRBJ2-1
v_call: TRBV6-5

cdr3_aa: ASSFRDRVPGANVLT
d_call: TRBD1
j_call: TRBJ2-6
v_call: TRBV9

cdr3_aa: ASTQTGASGNTIY
d_call: .
j_call: TRBJ1-3
v_call: TRBV5-1

cdr3_aa: ASSRTVNTEAF
d_call: .
j_call: TRBJ1-1
v_call: TRBV12-3/TRBV12-4

cdr3_aa: ATSRKREAGANVLT
d_call: TRBD2
j_call: TRBJ2-6
v_call: TRBV15

cdr3_aa: ASSNAPTFYSPLH
d_call: .
j_call: TRBJ1-6
v_call: TRBV6-5

cdr3_aa: SVNRGYEQY
d_call: TRBD1
j_call: TRBJ2-7
v_call: TRBV29-1

cdr3_aa: ASSQEIVTDTQY
d_call: .
j_call: TRBJ2-3
v_call: TRBV14

cdr3_aa: ASSQTGLASNTGELF
d_call: TRBD2
j_call: TRBJ2-2
v_call: TRBV3-1/TRBV3-2

cdr3_aa: ASSLAARDRVPGELF
d_call: TRBD1
j_call: TRBJ2-2
v_call: TRBV5-1

cdr3_aa: ASSSPGLAGRAGELF
d_call: TRBD2
j_call: TRBJ2-2
v_call: TRBV11-3

cdr3_aa: ASSYSASYYEQF
d_call: .
j_call: TRBJ2-1
v_call: TRBV6-6

cdr3_aa: ASRTGLPRADTQY
d_call: .
j_call: TRBJ2-3
v_call: TRBV28

cdr3_aa: ASSDLTAFLSRWTQY
d_call: .
j_call: TRBJ2-3
v_call: TRBV6-4

cdr3_aa: ARTTGREADGEQF
d_call: .
j_call: TRBJ2-1
v_call: TRBV19

cdr3_aa: ASSGQGEGLSGANVLT
d_call: TRBD1
j_call: TRBJ2-6
v_call: TRBV2

cdr3_aa: ASRLKWAGVETQY
d_call: .
j_call: TRBJ2-5
v_call: TRBV6-5

cdr3_aa: ASSEVRLAAGNIQY
d_call: TRBD2
j_call: TRBJ2-4
v_call: TRBV6-1

cdr3_aa: ASSRVPGTGGAKNIQY
d_call: TRBD1
j_call: TRBJ2-4
v_call: TRBV27

cdr3_aa: ASSFNRNLYNEQF
d_call: .
j_call: TRBJ2-1
v_call: TRBV11-2

cdr3_aa: ASSKLVPPYEQY
d_call: .
j_call: TRBJ2-7
v_call: TRBV5-1

cdr3_aa: AIRDRGDSYNEQF
d_call: TRBD1
j_call: TRBJ2-1
v_call: TRBV10-3

cdr3_aa: ASSQGPRGGWNTGELF
d_call: .
j_call: TRBJ2-2
v_call: TRBV3-1/TRBV3-2

cdr3_aa: ASSIRFDEAF
d_call: .
j_call: TRBJ1-1
v_call: TRBV19

cdr3_aa: AWSTIGQGAQPQH
d_call: TRBD1
j_call: TRBJ1-5
v_call: TRBV30

cdr3_aa: AIRETGGGNSYEQY
d_call: TRBD1
j_call: TRBJ2-7
v_call: TRBV10-3

cdr3_aa: AWSPLAGAHYEQY
d_call: TRBD2
j_call: TRBJ2-7
v_call: TRBV30

cdr3_aa: ASSQGVGVVETQY
d_call: .
j_call: TRBJ2-5
v_call: TRBV3-1/TRBV3-2

cdr3_aa: ASSPGRGGSTEAF
d_call: .
j_call: TRBJ1-1
v_call: TRBV7-8

cdr3_aa: ASSLHLPGTSGSYEQY
d_call: TRBD2
j_call: TRBJ2-7
v_call: TRBV27

cdr3_aa: ASSQEEGTFNYEQY
d_call: .
j_call: TRBJ2-7
v_call: TRBV4-1